The 3 T cell receptor beta chains reported below all come from one sample, sequenced in a study of CD8+ T cells in alopecia areata. Treatment indicated: oral pan-JAK inhibitor, 5-10 mg twice daily. Following extraction, RNA underwent reverse transcription to cDNA, which served as the sequencing template. TCRdb's table, derived via immunoSEQ multiplex PCR, lists solely in-frame clones and lacks some. The table shows more than 200,000 clones, with less than 45% occurring only once. This material consisted of CD4+ T cells sorted from blood, taken around week 37, from a patient treated with tofacitinib. All receptors derive from a human donor with alopecia areata.

The chain recombines TRBV6-5 with TRBJ2-4; D possibly corresponds to TRBD1 (6 bases). Germline lookup yields CDR1 MNHEY and CDR2 SVGAGI. This CDR3 has 15 residues. The V end lost 6 bases, the J end lost 1 base, and 13 bases lay between the germline ends. The CDR3 spells CASRGARIAKNIQYF. The CDR3, as DNA: TGTGCCAGCAGGGGGGCTAGAATTGCCAAAAACATTCAGTACTTC.

This clone occurred once. The rearrangement links TRBV15 to TRBJ1-5; D is unresolved. This CDR3 contains 13 residues. Trimming removed 3 bases from V and 6 bases from J, with 9 bases in between. Germline lookup yields CDR1 LNHNV and CDR2 YYDKDF (reference sequence). In nucleotides, the CDR3 is TGTGCCACCAGCAGTCTCGGACGTCAGCCCCAGCATTTT. Translated: CATSSLGRQPQHF.

This clone was counted a few times. V is TRBV29-1 and J is TRBJ2-5; D gene ambiguous. Germline V lookup: CDR1 SQVTM, CDR2 ANQGSEA. V was pared by 4 bases and J by 5 bases, with 11 bases between. The CDR3 totals 12 residues. CDR3 loop: CSVGLVEETQYF. CDR3 nucleotides: TGCAGCGTTGGGTTGGTTGAGGAGACCCAGTACTTC.